This entry concerns a single T cell receptor beta chain. This receptor's antigen is unknown. Base qualities are not provided; no much larger clone lies one nucleotide away. TCRbeta CDR3 regions were amplified from genomic DNA by means of the immunoSEQ Assay, a bias-controlled multiplex PCR. As for the authors' bioinformatics: The number of nucleated cells in each sample was estimated by amplification of reference gene primers within the assay. Sequence reads were collapsed and filtered to measure the absolute abundance of every unique TCRbeta CDR3 rearrangement. For each sample, productive Simpson clonality was calculated as the square root of Simpson's diversity index over productive rearrangements. Not all clones reach the TCRdb copy of this immuneACCESS table, which keeps in-frame sequences only. Checked studies attribute under half of the gap to unresolved V genes and leave the rest unexplained. V and J calls and clone size come straight from that table; D and trimming were deduced from the DNA. The sample table records 30,000 to 40,000 clones; around 80% of these occur just once. The ten largest account for roughly 29% of the sample.

Collaborating institutions collected whole blood in K2EDTA tubes following their own protocols. Collaborator samples were shipped for TCRbeta analysis as frozen whole blood, isolated PBMCs, or DNA extracted from either sample type. The data stem from a study of blood T cell repertoires in COVID-19 (TCRdb year 2020). Describing the broader study: The collaborator samples originated in the United States, Italy and Spain and spanned the acute and convalescent phases of COVID-19. The material from the prospective study consisted of cDNA or gDNA derived from T cells, B-cell-depleted T cells, or PBMCs. The dataset comprised deeply sampled blood TCRbeta repertoires from subjects exposed to, actively infected with, or recovered from COVID-19. The repertoires were released in a freely available public database meant as a resource for research on the immune response to SARS-CoV-2. Samples came from the ongoing ImmuneRACE study (first 160 participants) plus 1,254 subjects from 6 global collaborators. Nearly every sample came with metadata listing a de-identified subject ID, COVID-19 status, age in years and sex. Where available, HLA class I and class II types were obtained from metadata supplied by the sample provider rather than from assay-based typing. The research as a whole found: Clinical and demographic metadata were provided uncurated, with the amount varying by source and participant.

CDR1 and CDR2 were assigned from the germline V gene as KGHSH and LQKENI. There are 15 amino acids in the CDR3, from cysteine to phenylalanine inclusive. Only the CDR3 DNA is retained, 45 bases long and in frame from the first base. The V end gives up 6 bases and the J end 4 bases, leaving 10 bases in the junction not matched to a gene. The sequence links TRBV18 to TRBJ1-1; 8 central bases correspond to TRBD1. The sequencing sample was made of peripheral blood. The sequence derives from a man older than 75 with acute or convalescent COVID-19. Read as DNA, the sequence is TGTGCCAGCTCGTCGGACAGGGATTCTCGCACTGAAGCTTTCTTT. Its product reads: CASSSDRDSRTEAFF.